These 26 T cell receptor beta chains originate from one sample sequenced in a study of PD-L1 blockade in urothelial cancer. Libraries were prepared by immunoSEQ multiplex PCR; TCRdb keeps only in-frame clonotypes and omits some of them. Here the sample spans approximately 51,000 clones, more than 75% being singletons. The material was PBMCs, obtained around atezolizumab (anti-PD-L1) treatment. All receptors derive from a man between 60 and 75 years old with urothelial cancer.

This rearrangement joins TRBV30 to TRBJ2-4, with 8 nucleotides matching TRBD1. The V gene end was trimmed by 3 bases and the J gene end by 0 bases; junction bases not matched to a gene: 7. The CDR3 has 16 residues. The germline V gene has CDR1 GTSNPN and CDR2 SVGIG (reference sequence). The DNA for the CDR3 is TGTGCCTGGAGAACCGGGACAGGACGAGCCAAAAACATTCAGTACTTC. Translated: CAWRTGTGRAKNIQYF. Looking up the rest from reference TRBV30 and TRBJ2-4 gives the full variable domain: SQTIHQWPATLVQPVGSPLSLECTVEGTSNPNLYWYRQAAGRGLQLLFYSVGIGQISSEVPQNLSASRPQDRQFILSSKKLLLSDSGFYLCAWRTGTGRAKNIQYFGAGTRLSVL.

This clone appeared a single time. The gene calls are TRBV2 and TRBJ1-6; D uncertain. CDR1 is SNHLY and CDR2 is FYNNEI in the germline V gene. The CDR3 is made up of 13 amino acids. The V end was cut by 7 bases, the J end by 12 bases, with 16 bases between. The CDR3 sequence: CASTGDSGGPLHF. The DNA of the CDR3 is TGTGCCAGCACCGGGGATTCCGGAGGACCCCTCCACTTT.

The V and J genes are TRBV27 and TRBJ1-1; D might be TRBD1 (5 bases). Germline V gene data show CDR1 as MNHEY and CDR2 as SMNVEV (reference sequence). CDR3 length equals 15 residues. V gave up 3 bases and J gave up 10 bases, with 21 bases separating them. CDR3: CASSFGAAPGVGAFF. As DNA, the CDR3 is TGTGCCAGCAGTTTTGGGGCAGCCCCGGGGGTTGGAGCTTTCTTT.

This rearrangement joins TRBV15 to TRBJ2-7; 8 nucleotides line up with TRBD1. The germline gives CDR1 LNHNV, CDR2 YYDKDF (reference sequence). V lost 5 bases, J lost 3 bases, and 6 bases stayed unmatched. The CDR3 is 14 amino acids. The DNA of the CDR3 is TGTGCCACCAGCGAAACTGGACAGGGCTACGAGCAGTACTTC. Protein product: CATSETGQGYEQYF.

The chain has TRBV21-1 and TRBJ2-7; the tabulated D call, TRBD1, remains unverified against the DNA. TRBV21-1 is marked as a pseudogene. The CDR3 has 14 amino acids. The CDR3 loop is CASSKEGVSYEQYF. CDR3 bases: TGTGCCAGCAGCAAAGAAGGGGTAAGCTACGAGCAGTACTTC.

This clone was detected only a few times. The CDR3 protein is CASSFSTGELFF. CDR3 coding DNA: TGTGCCAGCAGCTTTTCTACCGGGGAGCTGTTTTTT. The chain has TRBV7-8 and TRBJ2-2; unclear D gene. This CDR3 spans 12 amino acids. Trimming shortened V by 3 bases and J by 5 bases, and 4 bases separated the two germline ends. Germline lookup yields CDR1 SGHVS and CDR2 FQNEAQ.

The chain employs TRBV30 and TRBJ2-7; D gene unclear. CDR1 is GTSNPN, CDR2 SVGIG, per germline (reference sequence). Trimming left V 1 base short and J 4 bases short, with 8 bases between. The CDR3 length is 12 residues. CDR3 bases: TGTGCCTGGAGTGCAGGTGGGTACGAGCAGTACTTC. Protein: CAWSAGGYEQYF.

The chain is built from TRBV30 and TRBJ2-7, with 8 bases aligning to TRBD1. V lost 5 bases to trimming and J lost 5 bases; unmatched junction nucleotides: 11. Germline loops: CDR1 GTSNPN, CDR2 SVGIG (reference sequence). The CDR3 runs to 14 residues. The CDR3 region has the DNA TGTGCCTGGGAACGGACAGGGACGATGGACGAGCAGTACTTC. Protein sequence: CAWERTGTMDEQYF.

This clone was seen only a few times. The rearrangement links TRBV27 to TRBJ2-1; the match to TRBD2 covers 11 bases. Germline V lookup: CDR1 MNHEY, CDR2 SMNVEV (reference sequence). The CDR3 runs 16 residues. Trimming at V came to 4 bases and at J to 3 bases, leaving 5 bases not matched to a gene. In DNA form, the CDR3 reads TGTGCCAGCAGTTCTGGGACTAGCGGTTACTACAATGAGCAGTTCTTC. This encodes CASSSGTSGYYNEQFF.

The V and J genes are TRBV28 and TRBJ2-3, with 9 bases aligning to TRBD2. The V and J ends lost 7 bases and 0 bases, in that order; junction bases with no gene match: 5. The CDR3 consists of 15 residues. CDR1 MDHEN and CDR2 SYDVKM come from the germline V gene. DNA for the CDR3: TGTGCCAGCAATAGCGGGAGAAGAAGCACAGATACGCAGTATTTT. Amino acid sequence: CASNSGRRSTDTQYF.

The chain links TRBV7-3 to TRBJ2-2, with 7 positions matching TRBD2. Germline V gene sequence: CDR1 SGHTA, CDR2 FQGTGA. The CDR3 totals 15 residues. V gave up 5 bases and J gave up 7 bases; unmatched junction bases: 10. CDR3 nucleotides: TGTGCCAGCAGCCCCCAGCGGGGAAGTATCGGGGAGCTGTTTTTT. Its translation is CASSPQRGSIGELFF. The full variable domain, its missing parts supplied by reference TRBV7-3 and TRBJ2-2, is GAGVSQTPSNKVTEKGKYVELRCDPISGHTALYWYRQSLGQGPEFLIYFQGTGAADDSGLPNDRFFAVRPEGSVSTLKIQRTERGDSAVYLCASSPQRGSIGELFFGEGSRLTVL.

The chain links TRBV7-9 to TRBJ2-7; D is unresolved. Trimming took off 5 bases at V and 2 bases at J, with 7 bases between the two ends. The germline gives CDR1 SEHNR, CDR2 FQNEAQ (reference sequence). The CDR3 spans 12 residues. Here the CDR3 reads CASSPSPYEQYF. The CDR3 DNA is TGTGCCAGCAGCCCCAGTCCCTACGAGCAGTACTTC.

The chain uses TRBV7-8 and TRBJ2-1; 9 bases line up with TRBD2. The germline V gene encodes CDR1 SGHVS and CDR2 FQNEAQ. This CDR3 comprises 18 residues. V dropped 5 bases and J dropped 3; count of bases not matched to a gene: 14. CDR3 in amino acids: CASSRLTGAGGDYNEQFF. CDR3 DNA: TGTGCCAGCAGCCGACTAACAGGGGCGGGAGGGGACTACAATGAGCAGTTCTTC.

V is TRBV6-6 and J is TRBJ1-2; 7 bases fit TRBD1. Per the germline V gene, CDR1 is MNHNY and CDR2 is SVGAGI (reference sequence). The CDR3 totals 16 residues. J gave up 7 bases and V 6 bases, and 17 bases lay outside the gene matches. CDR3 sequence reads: CASSRGQDSLRFGYTF. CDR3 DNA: TGTGCCAGCAGCCGTGGACAGGACTCTCTTCGTTTTGGCTACACCTTC.

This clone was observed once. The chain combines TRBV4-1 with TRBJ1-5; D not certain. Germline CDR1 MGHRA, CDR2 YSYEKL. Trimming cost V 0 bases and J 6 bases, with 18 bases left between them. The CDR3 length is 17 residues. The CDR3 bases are TGCGCCAGCAGCCAAGATTCCGCCCTTTGGGCCAGTCAGCCCCAGCATTTT. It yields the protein CASSQDSALWASQPQHF.

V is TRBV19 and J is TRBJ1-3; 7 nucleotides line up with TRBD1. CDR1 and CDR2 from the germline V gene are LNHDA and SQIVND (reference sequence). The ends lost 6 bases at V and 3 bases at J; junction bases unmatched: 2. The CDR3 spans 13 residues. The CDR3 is CASSDRVGNTIYF. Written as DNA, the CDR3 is TGTGCCAGTAGCGACAGGGTTGGAAACACCATATATTTT.

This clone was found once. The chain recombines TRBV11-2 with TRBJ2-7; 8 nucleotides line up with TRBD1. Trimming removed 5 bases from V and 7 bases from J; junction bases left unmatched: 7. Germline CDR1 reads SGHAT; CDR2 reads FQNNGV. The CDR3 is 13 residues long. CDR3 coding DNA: TGTGCCAGCAGCCCCCAGACAGGGGAAGAGCAGTACTTC. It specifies CASSPQTGEEQYF. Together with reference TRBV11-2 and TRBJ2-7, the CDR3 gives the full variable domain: EAGVAQSPRYKIIEKRQSVAFWCNPISGHATLYWYQQILGQGPKLLIQFQNNGVVDDSQLPKDRFSAERLKGVDSTLKIQPAKLEDSAVYLCASSPQTGEEQYFGPGTRLTVT.

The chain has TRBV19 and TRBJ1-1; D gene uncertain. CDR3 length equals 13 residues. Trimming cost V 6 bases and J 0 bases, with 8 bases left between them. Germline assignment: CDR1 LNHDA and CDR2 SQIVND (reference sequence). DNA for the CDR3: TGTGCCAGTAGCCAAATCATGAACACTGAAGCTTTCTTT. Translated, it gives CASSQIMNTEAFF. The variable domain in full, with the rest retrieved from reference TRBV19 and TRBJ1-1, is DGGITQSPKYLFRKEGQNVTLSCEQNLNHDAMYWYRQDPGQGLRLIYYSQIVNDFQKGDIAEGYSVSREKKESFPLTVTSAQKNPTAFYLCASSQIMNTEAFFGQGTRLTVV.

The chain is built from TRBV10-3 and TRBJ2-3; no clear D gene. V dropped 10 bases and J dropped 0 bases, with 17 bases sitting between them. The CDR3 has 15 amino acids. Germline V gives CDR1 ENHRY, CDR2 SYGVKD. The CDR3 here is CATGFGPTSTDTQYF. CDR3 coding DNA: TGTGCCACCGGTTTTGGGCCCACTAGCACAGATACGCAGTATTTT.

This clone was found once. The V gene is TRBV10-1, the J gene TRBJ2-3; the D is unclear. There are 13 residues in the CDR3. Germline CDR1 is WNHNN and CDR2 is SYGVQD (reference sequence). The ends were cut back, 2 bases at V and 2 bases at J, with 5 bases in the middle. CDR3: CASSEPHTDTQYF. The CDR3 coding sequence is TGCGCCAGCAGTGAGCCCCACACAGATACGCAGTATTTT.

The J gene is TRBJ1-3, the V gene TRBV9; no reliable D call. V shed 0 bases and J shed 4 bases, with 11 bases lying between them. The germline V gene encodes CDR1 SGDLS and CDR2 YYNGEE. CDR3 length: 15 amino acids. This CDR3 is CASSVDGEVGNTIYF. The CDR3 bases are TGTGCCAGCAGCGTAGACGGTGAGGTCGGAAACACCATATATTTT.

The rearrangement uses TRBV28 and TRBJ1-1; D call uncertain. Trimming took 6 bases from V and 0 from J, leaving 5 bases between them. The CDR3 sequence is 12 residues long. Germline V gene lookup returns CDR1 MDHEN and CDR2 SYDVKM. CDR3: CASSSVNTEAFF. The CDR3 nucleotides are TGTGCCAGCAGCTCAGTGAACACTGAAGCTTTCTTT.

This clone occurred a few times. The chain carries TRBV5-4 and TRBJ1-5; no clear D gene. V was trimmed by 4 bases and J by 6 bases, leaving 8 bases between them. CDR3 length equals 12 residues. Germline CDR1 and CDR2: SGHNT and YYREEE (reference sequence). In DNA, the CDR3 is TGTGCCAGCAGCATCAGTGGTCAGCCCCAGCATTTT. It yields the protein CASSISGQPQHF. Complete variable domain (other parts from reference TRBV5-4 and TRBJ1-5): ETGVTQSPTHLIKTRGQQVTLRCSSQSGHNTVSWYQQALGQGPQFIFQYYREEENGRGNFPPRFSGLQFPNYSSELNVNALELDDSALYLCASSISGQPQHFGDGTRLSIL.

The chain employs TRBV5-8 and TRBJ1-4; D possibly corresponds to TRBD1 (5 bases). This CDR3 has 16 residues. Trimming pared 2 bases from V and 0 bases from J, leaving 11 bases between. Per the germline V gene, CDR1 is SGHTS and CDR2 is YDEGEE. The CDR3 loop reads CASSFKTVATNEKLFF. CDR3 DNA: TGTGCCAGCAGCTTCAAGACAGTTGCAACTAATGAAAAACTGTTTTTT.

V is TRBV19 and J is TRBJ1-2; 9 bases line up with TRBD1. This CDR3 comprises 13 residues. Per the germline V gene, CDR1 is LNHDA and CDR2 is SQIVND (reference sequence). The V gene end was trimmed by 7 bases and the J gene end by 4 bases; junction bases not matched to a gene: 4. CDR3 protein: CASKKGQGYGYTF. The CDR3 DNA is TGTGCCAGTAAAAAGGGACAGGGCTATGGCTACACCTTC.

The CDR3 spells CASSYSKQSRETQYF. CDR3 nucleotide sequence: TGTGCCAGCAGTTACTCGAAACAGTCTCGGGAGACCCAGTACTTC. The V call is TRBV6-5, the J call TRBJ2-5; the D is unclear. The CDR3 is 15 amino acids. The ends were cut back, 0 bases at V and 5 bases at J, with 13 bases in the middle. Germline V CDR1 and CDR2: MNHEY, SVGAGI.